The next 10 T cell receptor beta chains were all read from a single sample in a study of CXCR3-negative and CXCR3-positive naive CD8 T cells. Study-wide results and limits: Naive cells with CXCR3 showed TRB CDR3s that were more hydrophobic than those in CXCR3-negative naive cells.

Their specific antigens are unknown. cDNA libraries for TRB were generated by 5' RACE incorporating UMI labels. TCRdb reprocessed the 5' RACE reads and stores each CDR3 protein as one record, lacking DNA. The sample table includes tens of thousands of distinct CDR3 sequences. The specimen was naive CXCR3+ CD8+ T cells from blood. Described subset: CD45RO-CCR7+CD27+CD95- naive CD8+ T cells expressing CXCR3 (TNR3+). These receptors all stem from a human donor in good health. Some clones in this sample may be carry-over from other donors' samples.

The V and J genes are TRBV29-1 and TRBJ1-1. From germline, CDR1 is SQVTM and CDR2 ANQGSEA. The CDR3 consists of 14 residues. The CDR3 loop reads CSVEVLERDTEAFF.

The chain couples TRBV6-2 or TRBV6-3 to TRBJ1-1. Germline values: CDR1 MNHEY, CDR2 SVGEGT. This CDR3 contains 14 residues. The CDR3 spells CASSYSRGNTEAFF.

The CDR3 reads CASSYSMEAYEQYF. J is TRBJ2-7 and V is TRBV6-2 or TRBV6-3. Germline-derived CDR1 and CDR2 are MNHEY and SVGEGT. The CDR3 is 14 amino acids.

V usage is TRBV15 and J usage is TRBJ1-1. Germline loops: CDR1 LNHNV, CDR2 YYDKDF (reference sequence). The CDR3 is made up of 13 amino acids. CDR3 region: CATSRDEMTEAFF.

The CDR3 reads CASKSGQGRYEQYF. The V call is TRBV27, the J call TRBJ2-7; TCRdb calls TRBD1, which cannot be checked without DNA. The length of the CDR3 is 14 residues. Per germline, CDR1 MNHEY and CDR2 SMNVEV (reference sequence).

The chain links TRBV29-1 to TRBJ2-2. The CDR3 runs 12 residues. Germline CDR1 and CDR2: SQVTM and ANQGSEA. CDR3 loop: CSVEEVTGELFF.

The chain is built from TRBV7-9 and TRBJ2-3. CDR3 length: 11 amino acids. Looked up from germline, CDR1 is SEHNR and CDR2 is FQNEAQ (reference sequence). The CDR3 loop reads CASSLDGTQYF.

The rearrangement joins TRBV20-1 to TRBJ1-4. The CDR3 runs 16 residues. Per germline, CDR1 DFQATT and CDR2 SNEGSKA (reference sequence). The CDR3 protein is CSARPNEEPLNEKLFF.

The genes are TRBV7-9 and TRBJ2-3; TCRdb lists TRBD2, though no DNA is available to test this call. CDR1 and CDR2 from the germline V gene are SEHNR and FQNEAQ (reference sequence). This CDR3 comprises 16 residues. The CDR3 loop is CAADDSGRASTDTQYF.

The genes are TRBV5-6 and TRBJ2-1; TCRdb selects TRBD1, and the lack of DNA leaves this call unchecked. Germline V gives CDR1 SGHDT, CDR2 YYEEEE. The CDR3 has 15 residues. The CDR3 loop reads CASSPGASPYNEQFF.